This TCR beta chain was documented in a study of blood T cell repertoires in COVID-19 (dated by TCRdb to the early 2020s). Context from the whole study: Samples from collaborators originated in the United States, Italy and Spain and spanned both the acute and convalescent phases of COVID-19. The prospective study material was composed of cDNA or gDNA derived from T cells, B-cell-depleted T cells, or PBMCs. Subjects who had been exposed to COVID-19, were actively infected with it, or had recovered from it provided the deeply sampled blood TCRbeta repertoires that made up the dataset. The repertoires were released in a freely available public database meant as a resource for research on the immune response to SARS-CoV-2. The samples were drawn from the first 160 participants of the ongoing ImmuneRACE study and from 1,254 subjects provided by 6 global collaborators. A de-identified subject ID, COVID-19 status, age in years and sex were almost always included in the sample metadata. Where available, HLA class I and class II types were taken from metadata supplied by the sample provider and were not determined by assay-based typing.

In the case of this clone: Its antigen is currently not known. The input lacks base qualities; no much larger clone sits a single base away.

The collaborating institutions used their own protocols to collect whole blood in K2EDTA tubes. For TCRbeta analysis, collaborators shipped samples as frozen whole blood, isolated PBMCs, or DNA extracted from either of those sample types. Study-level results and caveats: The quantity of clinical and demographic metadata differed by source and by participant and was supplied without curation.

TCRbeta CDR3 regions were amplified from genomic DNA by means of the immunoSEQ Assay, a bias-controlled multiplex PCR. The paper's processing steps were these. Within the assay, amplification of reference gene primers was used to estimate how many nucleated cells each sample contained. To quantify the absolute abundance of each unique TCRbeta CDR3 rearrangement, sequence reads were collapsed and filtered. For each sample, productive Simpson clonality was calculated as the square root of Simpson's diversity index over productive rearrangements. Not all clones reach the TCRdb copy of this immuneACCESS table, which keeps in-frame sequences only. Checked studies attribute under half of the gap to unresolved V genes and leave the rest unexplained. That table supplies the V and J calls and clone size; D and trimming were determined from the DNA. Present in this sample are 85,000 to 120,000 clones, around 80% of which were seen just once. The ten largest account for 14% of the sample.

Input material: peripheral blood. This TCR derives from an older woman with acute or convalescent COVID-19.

The CDR3 region: CASSPGPAGTYEQYF. The DNA sequence reads TGTGCCAGCAGCCCCGGGCCCGCGGGGACCTACGAGCAGTACTTC. The sequence links TRBV7-3 to TRBJ2-7; TRBD2 is perhaps the D gene, given 6 matching bases. Including the terminal cysteine and phenylalanine, the CDR3 comprises 15 residues. Just the 45-base CDR3 DNA is kept, in frame starting at base 1. From a lookup of the germline V gene, CDR1 and CDR2 are SGHTA and FQGTGA. V is reduced by 5 bases and J by 2 bases, leaving a spacing of 16 bases between them.